The clone carrying this T cell receptor (beta chain) appeared many times. Its antigen is undetermined. Amplified TCR beta CDR3 regions derived from RNA transcripts. Carried out on the TCR CDR3, a first-round RT-PCR used the HTBI primer set. In TCRdb, the multiplex PCR reads were re-called with MiXCR into one record per CDR3 protein. Of some 490,000 distinct CDR3 sequences listed, about 16% were seen once; the top ten hold roughly 29%. Per germline, CDR1 SGHNT and CDR2 YENEEA. The length of the CDR3 is 13 residues. J gave up 5 bases and V 5 bases, and 2 bases lay outside the gene matches. The record originates from a study of T cells in Graves' hyperthyroidism and ophthalmopathy. Study results and caveats: It was a median 6.5 months before onset that the model predicted ophthalmopathy. A 13 V-J signature model discriminated ophthalmopathy versus stable hyperthyroidism. In blood, most of the thyroid clonotypes expanded above 0.001 were also present.

The source of this sequence is a woman aged 30 to 39 with Graves' ophthalmopathy. Sequencing was done on a sample of blood. The chain combines TRBV11-3 with TRBJ2-7, with 11 bases identical to TRBD1. CDR3 amino acids: CASSTGQGDEQYF. CDR3 DNA: TGTGCCAGCAGCACGGGACAGGGGGACGAGCAGTACTTC.